The source of this T cell receptor beta chain is a study of blood T cell repertoires in COVID-19. Study context: Acute and convalescent COVID-19 samples came from the United States, Italy and Spain.

Looked up from germline, CDR1 is SSHAT and CDR2 is FNYEAQ (reference sequence). The length of the CDR3 is 17 residues. Trimming cost V 0 bases and J 5 bases; bases outside gene matches: 2. Generated by immunoSEQ multiplex PCR, the TCRdb table keeps only in-frame clones and is missing some. The profile covers approximately 500,000 clones, with 70% to 90% appearing a single time and 7.5% to 9% taken by the ten largest. Seattle-derived patients entered the study during active infection and were followed longitudinally. The gene calls are TRBV7-7 and TRBJ2-1; TRBD2 aligns across 15 bases. The sequencing input was peripheral blood. The source is a woman in her forties or fifties with COVID-19, enrolled during active disease. The CDR3 DNA sequence: TGTGCCAGCAGCTTAGCGGGACTAGCGGGGGGTGACAATGAGCAGTTCTTC. It codes for CASSLAGLAGGDNEQFF.